The 20 T cell receptor beta chains reported below all come from one sample, sequenced in a study of shared T cell receptors in the human thymus. Only in-frame clones appear in the TCRdb table, and some are missing; sequencing was by immunoSEQ multiplex PCR. This table holds hundreds of thousands of clones, about 87% found once. These same data were also listed under a study on human thymus T cells.

Material for sequencing was thymocytes. The receptors were gathered from a boy under two years old with a congenital heart defect.

V and J are TRBV5-1 and TRBJ1-2; the match to TRBD1 covers 7 bases. This CDR3 region has 15 residues. With 0 bases clipped from V and 4 bases from J, the junction kept 6 bases outside the gene matches. CDR1 SGHRS and CDR2 YFSETQ come from the germline V gene. The CDR3, as DNA: TGCGCCAGCAGCTTGGGAGGGGGCGACCTCTATGGCTACACCTTC. This sequence encodes CASSLGGGDLYGYTF.

This clone occurred once. The rearrangement joins TRBV4-3 to TRBJ2-1; D is possibly TRBD1 (5 bases). The CDR3 consists of 17 residues. Per germline, CDR1 LGHNA and CDR2 YSLEER. Trimming removed 1 base at V and 4 bases at J, with 17 bases between. The CDR3 DNA is TGCGCCAGCAGCCAAGTGGGGCGAGAGACGGCATACAATGAGCAGTTCTTC. Translation: CASSQVGRETAYNEQFF.

Here the CDR3 reads CASSSASGMNTEAFF. Here the CDR3 DNA reads TGTGCCAGCAGCTCGGCGTCCGGGATGAACACTGAAGCTTTCTTT. The genes are TRBV5-6 and TRBJ1-1; D is ambiguous. Trimming took 3 bases from V and 0 from J, leaving 12 bases between them. CDR1 is SGHDT and CDR2 is YYEEEE in the germline V gene. This CDR3 region has 15 residues.

The chain joins TRBV28 to TRBJ1-6, with a tentative D call TRBD1 (6 bases). CDR3 length equals 15 residues. The V and J ends lost 10 bases and 0 bases respectively, with 13 bases between them. Germline V gene sequence: CDR1 MDHEN, CDR2 SYDVKM. CDR3: CATRQGHSYNSPLHF. The CDR3 bases are TGTGCCACCCGTCAGGGGCACTCCTATAATTCACCCCTCCACTTT.

This chain uses TRBV10-3 with TRBJ2-6, with D possibly being TRBD1 (6 bases). The V end lost 3 bases, the J end lost 2 bases, and 20 bases lay between the germline ends. The germline V gene encodes CDR1 ENHRY and CDR2 SYGVKD. The CDR3 sequence is 19 residues long. CDR3 in amino acids: CAISEIRARGGPGANVLTF. CDR3 DNA sequence: TGTGCCATCAGTGAAATTAGGGCCAGGGGTGGTCCTGGGGCCAACGTCCTGACTTTC.

The chain joins TRBV28 to TRBJ1-5, with D perhaps TRBD1 (6 bases). CDR1 and CDR2 (germline): MDHEN, SYDVKM. Trimming took 6 bases from V and 3 from J, leaving 9 bases between them. The CDR3 totals 13 residues. Written as DNA, the CDR3 is TGTGCCAGCAGCTGGGACATCAATCAGCCCCAGCATTTT. Its protein is CASSWDINQPQHF.

V is TRBV2 and J is TRBJ2-2, with TRBD2 identical over 7 bases. This CDR3 spans 16 amino acids. With 3 bases clipped from V and 3 bases from J, the junction kept 7 bases outside the gene matches. The germline V gene has CDR1 SNHLY and CDR2 FYNNEI. Here the CDR3 DNA reads TGTGCCAGCAGTGACAACGTTGGGGGGGACACCGGGGAGCTGTTTTTT. This gives the protein CASSDNVGGDTGELFF.

V usage is TRBV10-1 and J usage is TRBJ1-2; 7 bases align to TRBD1. CDR1 is WNHNN and CDR2 is SYGVQD in the germline V gene (reference sequence). The CDR3 length is 16 residues. V trimming: 0 bases; J trimming: 1 base; junction bases outside the gene matches: 5. CDR3 bases: TGCGCCAGCAGTGAGTCCGGGACAGCTTTTAACTATGGCTACACCTTC. Amino acid sequence: CASSESGTAFNYGYTF.

The chain uses TRBV27 and TRBJ2-1; 10 bases align to TRBD1. Per the germline V gene, CDR1 is MNHEY and CDR2 is SMNVEV (reference sequence). V trimming: 2 bases; J trimming: 4 bases; junction bases outside the gene matches: 5. The CDR3 runs 16 residues. The CDR3 coding sequence is TGTGCCAGCAGTTTACAACCGGGACAGGGGTACAATGAGCAGTTCTTC. It translates to CASSLQPGQGYNEQFF.

The genes are TRBV30 and TRBJ2-1; 7 bases are a match to TRBD2. From germline, CDR1 is GTSNPN and CDR2 SVGIG (reference sequence). The CDR3 contains 17 residues. Trimming at V came to 0 bases and at J to 5 bases, leaving 13 bases not matched to a gene. CDR3 protein: CAWSVVWEAGFDNEQFF. The CDR3, as DNA: TGTGCCTGGAGTGTCGTATGGGAAGCGGGATTTGACAATGAGCAGTTCTTC.

In this sample, this clone turned up once. The rearrangement links TRBV4-1 to TRBJ2-7; TRBD1 matches at 7 bases. There are 16 residues in the CDR3. Germline V gene data show CDR1 as MGHRA and CDR2 as YSYEKL. The V segment lost 6 bases and the J segment 5 bases; nucleotides outside the gene matches: 16. CDR3 DNA sequence: TGCGCCAGCAGTCGACTTCCGGGACAGCTCCCTAACGAGCAGTACTTC. The encoded protein is CASSRLPGQLPNEQYF.

This CDR3 reads CAISPFRGTPNQPQHF. Here the CDR3 DNA reads TGTGCCATCAGCCCGTTTCGTGGGACACCCAATCAGCCCCAGCATTTT. The chain couples TRBV10-3 to TRBJ1-5; TRBD1 is a possible D gene (6 bases). V was clipped by 6 bases and J by 3 bases, with 18 bases between them. The CDR3 loop spans 16 amino acids. Germline assignment: CDR1 ENHRY and CDR2 SYGVKD.

V is TRBV4-1 and J is TRBJ2-1, with a tentative D call TRBD1 (6 bases). The CDR3 runs to 17 residues. Trimming took 1 base from V and 0 from J, leaving 13 bases between them. CDR1 is MGHRA, CDR2 YSYEKL, per germline. The CDR3 sequence is CASSQGMWDNSYNEQFF. CDR3 bases: TGCGCCAGCAGCCAAGGTATGTGGGACAACTCCTACAATGAGCAGTTCTTC.

This sequence joins TRBV5-4 and TRBJ2-5; 9 bases are shared with TRBD2. The CDR3 runs to 13 residues. Germline V gives CDR1 SGHNT, CDR2 YYREEE (reference sequence). V lost 5 bases and J lost 3; bases outside the gene matches: 2. The CDR3 nucleotides are TGTGCCAGCAGGCGGGGGGGGGAAGAGACCCAGTACTTC. Protein: CASRRGGEETQYF.

The chain is built from TRBV28 and TRBJ1-5; tentative D call: TRBD1 (6 bases). This CDR3 region has 16 residues. The V end was cut by 4 bases, the J end by 6 bases, with 19 bases between. Germline assignment: CDR1 MDHEN and CDR2 SYDVKM. CDR3 nucleotide sequence: TGTGCCAGCAGTTCGTATACAGGGAATCGCAGTCAGCCCCAGCATTTT. Residues: CASSSYTGNRSQPQHF.

The V gene is TRBV6-1, the J gene TRBJ1-5, with TRBD1 as a possible D gene (5 bases). CDR1 is MNHNS, CDR2 SASEGT, per germline. CDR3 length: 16 amino acids. The germline V and J ends were trimmed by 1 base and 2 bases, with 12 bases remaining between them. CDR3 amino acids: CASSEDATARNQPQHF. DNA of the CDR3: TGTGCCAGCAGTGAAGATGCGACAGCCCGCAATCAGCCCCAGCATTTT.

The CDR3 spells CASRPLAGGVTNYEQFF. The CDR3 bases are TGTGCCAGCAGACCTCTAGCGGGAGGTGTAACTAACTATGAGCAGTTCTTC. The chain employs TRBV14 and TRBJ2-1; the match to TRBD2 covers 11 bases. The CDR3 has 17 residues. From germline, CDR1 is SGHDN and CDR2 FVKESK. With V trimmed by 6 bases and J by 8 bases, 15 bases remained unmatched.

The rearrangement joins TRBV5-4 to TRBJ2-3; 8 nucleotides line up with TRBD1. Germline V gene lookup returns CDR1 SGHNT and CDR2 YYREEE (reference sequence). V gave up 1 base and J gave up 5 bases; unmatched junction bases: 12. This CDR3 contains 17 residues. The CDR3 sequence: CASSLSVGTGDIDTQYF. The CDR3 DNA reads TGTGCCAGCAGCTTGAGTGTTGGGACAGGAGATATAGATACGCAGTATTTT.

This chain links TRBV27 with TRBJ2-7; the D is unclear. In germline, CDR1 is MNHEY, CDR2 SMNVEV (reference sequence). CDR3 length: 14 residues. Trimming took 4 bases from V and 2 from J, leaving 12 bases between them. The chain's CDR3 is CASSSPGTPYEQYF. In DNA, the CDR3 is TGTGCCAGCAGTTCCCCGGGTACCCCCTACGAGCAGTACTTC.

The rearrangement links TRBV6-5 to TRBJ1-6; no reliable D call. CDR1 MNHEY and CDR2 SVGAGI come from the germline V gene. The CDR3 is 12 amino acids. Trimming removed 6 bases from V and 7 bases from J, with 7 bases in between. This chain's CDR3 is CASSQENSPLHF. The CDR3, as DNA: TGTGCCAGCAGCCAGGAAAATTCACCCCTCCACTTT.